These T cell receptor beta chains were read from a single sample in a study of neurological immune-mediated disorders. Each CDR3 protein is one row after TCRdb ran MiXCR on the 5' RACE reads. This sample has about 95,000 distinct CDR3 sequences; 3.5% occur once, and the top ten carry 5% to 6.5%. The sequenced sample was PBMCs. The source of these receptors is a woman aged 18 to 35 with multiple sclerosis. Each CDR3 is given with its conserved first and last residue. The D gene is left open where the match is weak. Clone size appears in some rows only: once, few, many, or a class for an expanded clone.

v_call: TRBV28; d_call: -; clone_size: many; j_call: TRBJ1-1; cdr3_nt: TGTGCCAGCAGCCCGAGGGGGGGGAACACTGAAGCTTTCTTT; cdr3_aa: CASSPRGGNTEAFF
v_call: TRBV5-8; d_call: -; clone_size: many; j_call: TRBJ2-3; cdr3_nt: TGTGCCAGCAGCGTATCGCGGGATACGCAGTATTTT; cdr3_aa: CASSVSRDTQYF
v_call: TRBV5-5; d_call: -; clone_size: many; j_call: TRBJ2-7; cdr3_nt: TGTGCCAGCAGGCCCGAACAGGGTCATCTCTACGAGCAGTACTTC; cdr3_aa: CASRPEQGHLYEQYF
v_call: TRBV15; d_call: TRBD1; clone_size: many; j_call: TRBJ1-1; cdr3_nt: TGTGCCACCAGCAGGACATTCGACAGGGTTGAAACTGAAGCTTTCTTT; cdr3_aa: CATSRTFDRVETEAFF
v_call: TRBV7-6; d_call: TRBD1; clone_size: many; j_call: TRBJ1-1; cdr3_nt: TGTGCCAGCAGAGCTGGACAGGGGGCTGAAGCTTTCTTT; cdr3_aa: CASRAGQGAEAFF
v_call: TRBV6-1; d_call: -; clone_size: many; j_call: TRBJ2-7; cdr3_nt: TGTGCCAGCAGTGGTGTGACAGGCATTTGGTACGAGCAGTACTTC; cdr3_aa: CASSGVTGIWYEQYF
v_call: TRBV19; d_call: -; clone_size: many; j_call: TRBJ2-1; cdr3_nt: TGTGCCAGTAGTATAGGGGACTCCTCCTACAATGAGCAGTTCTTC; cdr3_aa: CASSIGDSSYNEQFF
v_call: TRBV7-9; d_call: -; clone_size: many; j_call: TRBJ2-7; cdr3_nt: TGTGCCAGCAGCTTAGATCTGGGTTTAGGGGAGCAGTACTTC; cdr3_aa: CASSLDLGLGEQYF
v_call: TRBV5-1; d_call: TRBD2; clone_size: many; j_call: TRBJ2-1; cdr3_nt: TGCGCCAGCAGCTTGTATGGAGCGGGAGAGTCCCACAATGAGCAGTTCTTC; cdr3_aa: CASSLYGAGESHNEQFF
v_call: TRBV7-2; d_call: -; clone_size: many; j_call: TRBJ2-7; cdr3_nt: TGTGCCAGCAGCATTCAGGGGGGGAATGAGCAGTACTTC; cdr3_aa: CASSIQGGNEQYF
v_call: TRBV20-1; d_call: -; clone_size: few; j_call: TRBJ2-5; cdr3_nt: TGCAGTGCTAGAGAGCCCCGGGAGTGGGAGACCCAGTACTTC; cdr3_aa: CSAREPREWETQYF
v_call: TRBV5-4; d_call: -; clone_size: many; j_call: TRBJ2-1; cdr3_nt: TGTGCCAGCAGCTTGGACGTGAGGGGGTACAATGAGCAGTTCTTC; cdr3_aa: CASSLDVRGYNEQFF
v_call: TRBV20-1; d_call: TRBD1; clone_size: many; j_call: TRBJ2-2; cdr3_nt: TGCAGTGCTGCCCCGGGACAGGGTGATACCGGGGAGCTGTTTTTT; cdr3_aa: CSAAPGQGDTGELFF
v_call: TRBV9; d_call: TRBD2; clone_size: many; j_call: TRBJ2-1; cdr3_nt: TGTGCCAGCAGCGCCGGCAGGACTAGTCGGGGGAATGAGCAGTTCTTC; cdr3_aa: CASSAGRTSRGNEQFF
v_call: TRBV20-1; d_call: TRBD2; clone_size: many; j_call: TRBJ2-5; cdr3_nt: TGCAGTGCTAGAGAGGCTAGCGGGATCCAAGAGACCCAGTACTTC; cdr3_aa: CSAREASGIQETQYF
v_call: TRBV5-1; d_call: -; clone_size: few; j_call: TRBJ1-1; cdr3_nt: TGCGCCAGCAGCTTGGCCCGGGGTGAAGCTTTCTTT; cdr3_aa: CASSLARGEAFF
v_call: TRBV5-4; d_call: -; clone_size: many; j_call: TRBJ2-1; cdr3_nt: TGTGCCAGCAGCTTTACATACCACAATGAGCAGTTCTTC; cdr3_aa: CASSFTYHNEQFF
v_call: TRBV20-1; d_call: TRBD1; clone_size: many; j_call: TRBJ2-7; cdr3_nt: TGCAGTGCTAGGGCCGAATCGGACAGGGAGGAGTACTTC; cdr3_aa: CSARAESDREEYF
v_call: TRBV5-1; d_call: -; clone_size: many; j_call: TRBJ2-3; cdr3_nt: TGCGCCAGCAGCTTGCAAACTAGCACAGATACGCAGTATTTT; cdr3_aa: CASSLQTSTDTQYF
v_call: TRBV11-2; d_call: -; clone_size: many; j_call: TRBJ1-2; cdr3_nt: TGTGCCAGCAGCTTAGAGTTAGGGTCAAGCTACACCTTC; cdr3_aa: CASSLELGSSYTF
v_call: TRBV28; d_call: -; clone_size: medium-sized; j_call: TRBJ1-4; cdr3_nt: TGTGCCAGCAGTCATCAGGGATACGAAAAACTGTTTTTT; cdr3_aa: CASSHQGYEKLFF
v_call: TRBV3-1; d_call: -; clone_size: many; j_call: TRBJ2-2; cdr3_nt: TGTGCCAGCAGCTACCAGGGGGGATTAACCGGGGAGCTGTTTTTT; cdr3_aa: CASSYQGGLTGELFF
v_call: TRBV5-1; d_call: TRBD1; clone_size: many; j_call: TRBJ2-3; cdr3_nt: TGCGCCAGCAGCTTGGACAGGGGGATTACAGATACGCAGTATTTT; cdr3_aa: CASSLDRGITDTQYF
v_call: TRBV6-5; d_call: TRBD1; clone_size: few; j_call: TRBJ1-4; cdr3_nt: TGTGCCAGCAGTTCAGGGGGCACTAATGAAAAACTGTTTTTT; cdr3_aa: CASSSGGTNEKLFF
v_call: TRBV4-2; d_call: -; clone_size: many; j_call: TRBJ1-2; cdr3_nt: TGTGCCAGCAGCCAAGATCGGTTTTGGGCAGGGTTAAACTATGGCTACACCTTC; cdr3_aa: CASSQDRFWAGLNYGYTF
v_call: TRBV7-3; d_call: -; clone_size: many; j_call: TRBJ2-1; cdr3_nt: TGTGCCAGCAGCCCCCTGGGCGGGACCTACAATGAGCAGTTCTTC; cdr3_aa: CASSPLGGTYNEQFF
v_call: TRBV10-3; d_call: -; clone_size: -; j_call: TRBJ1-1; cdr3_nt: TGTGCCATCAGTGAGGGCTGGAACACTGAAGCTTTCTTT; cdr3_aa: CAISEGWNTEAFF